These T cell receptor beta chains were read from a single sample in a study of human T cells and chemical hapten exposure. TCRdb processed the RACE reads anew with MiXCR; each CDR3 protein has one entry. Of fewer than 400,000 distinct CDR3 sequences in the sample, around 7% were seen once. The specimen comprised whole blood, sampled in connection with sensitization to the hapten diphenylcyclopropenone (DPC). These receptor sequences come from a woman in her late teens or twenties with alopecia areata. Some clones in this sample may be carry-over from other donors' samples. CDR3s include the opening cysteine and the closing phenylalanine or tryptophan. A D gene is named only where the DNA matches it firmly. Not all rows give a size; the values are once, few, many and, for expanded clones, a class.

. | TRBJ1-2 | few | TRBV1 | CTSSPREVTNYGYTF | TGCACCAGCAGCCCCCGGGAGGTAACCAACTATGGCTACACCTTC
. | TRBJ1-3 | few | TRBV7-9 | CASSPQSQSGNTIYF | TGTGCCAGCAGCCCCCAGTCCCAGTCTGGAAACACCATATATTTT
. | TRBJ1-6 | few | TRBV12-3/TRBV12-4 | CASNGQGRKNSPLHF | TGTGCCAGCAATGGTCAGGGGCGGAAGAATTCACCCCTCCACTTT
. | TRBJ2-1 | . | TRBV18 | CASSPPSAYNEQFF | TGTGCCAGCTCACCACCTTCTGCCTACAATGAGCAGTTCTTC
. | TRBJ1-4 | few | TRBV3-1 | CASSTTRTAEEEKLFF | TGTGCCAGCAGTACCACCCGGACGGCCGAAGAAGAAAAACTGTTTTTT
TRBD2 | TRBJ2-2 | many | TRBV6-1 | CASSKEAGGYTGELFF | TGTGCCAGCAGTAAGGAAGCGGGGGGTTACACCGGGGAGCTGTTTTTT
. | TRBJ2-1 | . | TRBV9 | CASSVVGLDEQFF | TGTGCCAGCAGCGTAGTTGGGTTAGATGAGCAGTTCTTC
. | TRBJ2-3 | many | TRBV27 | CASSFGERGTDTQYF | TGTGCCAGCAGTTTTGGGGAAAGAGGCACAGATACGCAGTATTTT
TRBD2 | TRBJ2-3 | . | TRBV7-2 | CASSPGGSRHTQYF | TGTGCCAGCAGTCCGGGGGGATCTCGACATACGCAGTATTTT
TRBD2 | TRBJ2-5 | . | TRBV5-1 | CASSLRRTRTETQYF | TGCGCCAGCAGCTTGAGAAGGACTAGAACGGAGACCCAGTACTTC
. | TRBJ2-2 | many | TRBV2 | CASKLLNTGELFF | TGTGCCAGCAAACTCCTTAACACCGGGGAGCTGTTTTTT
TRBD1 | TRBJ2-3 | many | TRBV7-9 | CASTSPSKRDRETDTQYF | TGTGCCAGCACCTCGCCCTCGAAAAGGGACAGGGAAACAGATACGCAGTATTTT
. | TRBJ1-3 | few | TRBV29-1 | CSGMIGNRYSGNTIYF | TGCAGCGGTATGATTGGGAACCGATACTCTGGAAACACCATATATTTT
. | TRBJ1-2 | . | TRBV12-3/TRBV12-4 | CASSLALGENYGYTF | TGTGCCAGCAGTTTAGCGCTGGGCGAAAACTATGGCTACACCTTC
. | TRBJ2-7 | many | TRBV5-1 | CASSVSTSSIRYEQYF | TGCGCCAGCAGCGTTTCGACTTCAAGTATCCGCTACGAGCAGTACTTC
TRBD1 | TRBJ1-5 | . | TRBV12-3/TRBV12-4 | CASSAQGRNQPQHF | TGTGCCAGCAGTGCACAGGGGCGCAATCAGCCCCAGCATTTT
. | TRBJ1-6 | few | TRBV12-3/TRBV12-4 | CASSLALRTRNSPLHF | TGTGCCAGCAGTTTAGCTTTGAGGACCAGGAATTCACCCCTCCACTTT
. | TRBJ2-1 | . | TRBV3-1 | CASSEGGYPYNEQFF | TGTGCCAGCAGCGAAGGGGGGTATCCTTACAATGAGCAGTTCTTC
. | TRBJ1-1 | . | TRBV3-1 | CASSPRTARGGEAFF | TGTGCCAGCAGCCCCCGGACAGCCCGGGGAGGGGAAGCTTTCTTT
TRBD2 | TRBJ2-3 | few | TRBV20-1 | CSASVRTSGGGPRAQYF | TGCAGTGCTAGCGTCCGGACTAGCGGGGGGGGCCCTCGAGCGCAGTATTTT
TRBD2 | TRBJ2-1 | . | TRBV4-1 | CASSQVDMGLRRGYEQFF | TGCGCCAGCAGCCAAGTTGATATGGGACTAAGGAGGGGCTATGAGCAGTTCTTC
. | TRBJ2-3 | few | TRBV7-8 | CASSPGVLSSTDTQYF | TGTGCCAGCAGCCCAGGGGTCCTAAGCAGCACAGATACGCAGTATTTT
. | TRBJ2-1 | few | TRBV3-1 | CASSRAFSYNEQFF | TGTGCCAGCAGCCGAGCCTTCTCCTACAATGAGCAGTTCTTC
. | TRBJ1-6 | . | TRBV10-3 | CASAGGSPSINSPLHF | TGTGCCTCCGCGGGGGGCAGTCCAAGCATAAATTCACCCCTCCACTTT
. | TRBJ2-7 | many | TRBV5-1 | CASSSFLGGGEQYF | TGCGCCAGCAGCTCTTTCCTAGGGGGGGGAGAGCAGTACTTC
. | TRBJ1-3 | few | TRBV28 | CASTQIVSGNTIYF | TGTGCCAGCACCCAGATAGTTTCTGGAAACACCATATATTTT
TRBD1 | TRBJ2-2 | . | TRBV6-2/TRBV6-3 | CASSYPPRTGTTWRNTGELFF | TGTGCCAGCAGTTATCCTCCTCGGACAGGGACAACATGGCGGAACACCGGGGAGCTGTTTTTT
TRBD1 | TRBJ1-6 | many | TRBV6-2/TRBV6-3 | CASSPPTTGTVGSPLHF | TGTGCCAGCAGTCCACCAACTACCGGGACAGTAGGATCACCCCTCCACTTT
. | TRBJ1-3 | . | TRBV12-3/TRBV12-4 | CASSPQELNSGNTIYF | TGTGCCAGCAGTCCACAGGAGCTCAACTCTGGAAACACCATATATTTT
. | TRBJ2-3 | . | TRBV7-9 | CASSPLVAGGSTDTQYF | TGTGCCAGCAGCCCCTTAGTGGCGGGTGGAAGCACAGATACGCAGTATTTT
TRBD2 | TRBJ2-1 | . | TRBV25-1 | CASSEVGGYNEQFF | TGTGCCAGCAGTGAGGTGGGGGGGTACAATGAGCAGTTCTTC
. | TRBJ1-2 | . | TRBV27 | CASSYAPEGIPNGYTF | TGTGCCAGCAGTTATGCCCCCGAGGGAATCCCCAATGGCTACACCTTC